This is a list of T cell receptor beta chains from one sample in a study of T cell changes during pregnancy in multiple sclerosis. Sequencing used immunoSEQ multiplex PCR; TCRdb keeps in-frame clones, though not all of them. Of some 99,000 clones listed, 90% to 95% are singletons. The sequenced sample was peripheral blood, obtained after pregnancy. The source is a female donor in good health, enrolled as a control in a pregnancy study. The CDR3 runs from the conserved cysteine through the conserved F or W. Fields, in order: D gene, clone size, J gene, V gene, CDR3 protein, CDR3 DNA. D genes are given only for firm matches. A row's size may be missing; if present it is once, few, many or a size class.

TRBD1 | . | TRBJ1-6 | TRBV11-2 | CASSYPGQFTSYNSPLHF | TGTGCCAGCAGCTACCCGGGACAGTTCACCTCCTATAATTCACCCCTCCACTTT
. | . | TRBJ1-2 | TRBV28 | CASSLRNSYGYTF | TGTGCCAGCAGTTTAAGGAACAGCTATGGCTACACCTTC
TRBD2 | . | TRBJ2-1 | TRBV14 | CASSQGHRPGLAGFWSEQFF | TGTGCCAGCAGCCAAGGACACCGGCCGGGACTAGCGGGATTCTGGAGTGAGCAGTTCTTC
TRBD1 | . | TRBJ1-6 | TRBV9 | CASSPLRTGVSPLHF | TGTGCCAGCAGCCCCCTTCGGACAGGGGTCTCACCCCTCCACTTT
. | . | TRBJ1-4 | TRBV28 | CASRRQVYEKLFF | TGTGCCAGCAGAAGACAGGTTTACGAAAAACTGTTTTTT
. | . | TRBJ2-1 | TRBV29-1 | CSVEDSVPYNEQFF | TGCAGCGTTGAAGACAGCGTACCCTACAATGAGCAGTTCTTC
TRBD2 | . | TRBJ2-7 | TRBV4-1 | CASSHPTSGNYEQYF | TGCGCCAGCAGCCACCCGACTAGCGGAAACTACGAGCAGTACTTC
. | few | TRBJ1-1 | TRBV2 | CASQQAMNTEAFF | TGTGCCAGCCAGCAGGCGATGAACACTGAAGCTTTCTTT
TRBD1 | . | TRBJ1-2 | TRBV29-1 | CSVGGRDRGLDGYTF | TGCAGCGTTGGGGGTCGGGACAGGGGGCTTGATGGCTACACCTTC
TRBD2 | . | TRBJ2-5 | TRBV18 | CASSPSVAGPQETQYF | TGTGCCAGCTCACCATCAGTAGCGGGACCCCAAGAGACCCAGTACTTC
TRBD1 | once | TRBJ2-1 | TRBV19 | CASRRAKGQGNHNEQFF | TGTGCCAGTAGGAGAGCCAAGGGACAGGGGAACCACAATGAGCAGTTCTTC
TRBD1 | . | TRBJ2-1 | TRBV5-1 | CASSSPGQGARGSYNEQFF | TGCGCCAGCAGCTCCCCGGGGCAGGGGGCGCGGGGATCCTACAATGAGCAGTTCTTC
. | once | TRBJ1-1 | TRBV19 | CASSSGAVYTEAFF | TGTGCCAGTAGTTCTGGGGCGGTGTACACTGAAGCTTTCTTT
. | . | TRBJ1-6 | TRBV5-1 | CASSSSGPNEGPLHF | TGCGCCAGCAGCAGCTCAGGGCCCAACGAAGGGCCCCTCCACTTT
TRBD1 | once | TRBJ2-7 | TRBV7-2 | CASSPGQGQEQYF | TGTGCCAGCAGCCCCGGACAGGGCCAGGAGCAGTACTTC
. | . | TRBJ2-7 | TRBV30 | CAWKTGRYEQYF | TGTGCCTGGAAGACAGGTAGATACGAGCAGTACTTC
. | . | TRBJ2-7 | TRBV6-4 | CASSARRGYEQYF | TGTGCCAGCAGTGCGCGACGGGGCTACGAGCAGTACTTC
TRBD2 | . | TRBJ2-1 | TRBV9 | CASSVGGGSYNEQFF | TGTGCCAGCAGCGTAGGCGGGGGCTCCTACAATGAGCAGTTCTTC
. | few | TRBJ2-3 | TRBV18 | CASSIGQREDTQYF | TGTGCCAGCTCAATCGGACAGAGAGAAGATACGCAGTATTTT
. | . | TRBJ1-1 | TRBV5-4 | CASSPTGYTEAFF | TGTGCCAGCAGCCCGACAGGATACACTGAAGCTTTCTTT
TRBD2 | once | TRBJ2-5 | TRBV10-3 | CAAGAGAGGETQYF | TGTGCCGCCGGAGCGGGGGCCGGCGGGGAGACCCAGTACTTC
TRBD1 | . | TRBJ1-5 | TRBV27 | CASSSRDSIGGNQPQHF | TGTGCCAGCAGTTCCCGGGACAGTATCGGCGGCAATCAGCCCCAGCATTTT
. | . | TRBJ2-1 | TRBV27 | CASSWGHLQFF | TGTGCCAGCTCCTGGGGACACCTACAGTTCTTC
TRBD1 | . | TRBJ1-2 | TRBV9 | CASSAGQGVFYGYTF | TGTGCCAGCAGCGCTGGACAGGGCGTTTTCTATGGCTACACCTTC
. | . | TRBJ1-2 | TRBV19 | CASSIPGDHYGYTF | TGTGCCAGTAGTATCCCAGGGGACCACTATGGCTACACCTTC
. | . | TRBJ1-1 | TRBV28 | CASSFDSLRTEAFF | TGTGCCAGCAGTTTCGACAGCCTCCGCACTGAAGCTTTCTTT
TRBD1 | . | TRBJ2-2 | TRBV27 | CASSPGTGVTGELFF | TGTGCCAGCAGTCCCGGGACAGGGGTGACCGGGGAGCTGTTTTTT
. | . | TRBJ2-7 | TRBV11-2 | CASSFDRLEEYF | TGTGCCAGCAGCTTTGACCGGCTCGAGGAGTACTTC
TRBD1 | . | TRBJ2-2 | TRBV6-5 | CASSYLPGQAQLFF | TGTGCCAGCAGTTATTTGCCGGGACAGGCCCAGCTGTTTTTT
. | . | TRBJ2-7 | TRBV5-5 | CASSLSPGGAYEQYF | TGTGCCAGCAGCTTGTCCCCCGGCGGAGCCTACGAGCAGTACTTC
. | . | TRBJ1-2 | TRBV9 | CASSVGSQADYTF | TGTGCCAGCAGCGTCGGAAGTCAAGCGGACTACACCTTC
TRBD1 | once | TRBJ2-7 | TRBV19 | CASSSGQGYEQYF | TGTGCCAGTAGTTCGGGACAGGGATACGAGCAGTACTTC
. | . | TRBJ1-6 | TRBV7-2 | CASSLGSGPLHF | TGTGCCAGCAGCTTAGGATCCGGACCCCTCCACTTT
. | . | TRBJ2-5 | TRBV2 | CASILPGEETQYF | TGTGCCAGCATTCTCCCGGGGGAAGAGACCCAGTACTTC
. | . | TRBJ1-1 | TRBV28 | CASRRQLNTEAFF | TGTGCCAGCAGGCGGCAGCTGAACACTGAAGCTTTCTTT
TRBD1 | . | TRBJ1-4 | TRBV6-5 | CASSYTQGKLFF | TGTGCCAGCAGTTACACACAGGGGAAACTGTTTTTT
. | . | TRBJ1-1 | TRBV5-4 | CASSLDSLNTEAFF | TGTGCCAGCAGCTTGGACAGTCTGAACACTGAAGCTTTCTTT
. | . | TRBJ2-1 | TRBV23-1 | CASSQSISGHSEQFF | TGCGCCAGCAGTCAATCGATTTCAGGGCACAGTGAGCAGTTCTTC
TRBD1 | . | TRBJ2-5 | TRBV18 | CASSLNRDRGQETQYF | TGTGCCAGCTCACTTAACCGGGACAGGGGCCAAGAGACCCAGTACTTC
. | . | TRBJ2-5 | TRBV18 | CASSPGLIEETQYF | TGTGCCAGCTCACCCGGACTTATCGAAGAGACCCAGTACTTC
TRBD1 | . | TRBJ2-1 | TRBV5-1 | CASSFTTGGWDNEQFF | TGCGCCAGCAGCTTCACCACAGGGGGCTGGGACAATGAGCAGTTCTTC
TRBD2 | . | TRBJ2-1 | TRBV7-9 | CASSLEAGLAVYNEQFF | TGTGCCAGCAGCTTAGAGGCGGGACTAGCAGTCTACAATGAGCAGTTCTTC